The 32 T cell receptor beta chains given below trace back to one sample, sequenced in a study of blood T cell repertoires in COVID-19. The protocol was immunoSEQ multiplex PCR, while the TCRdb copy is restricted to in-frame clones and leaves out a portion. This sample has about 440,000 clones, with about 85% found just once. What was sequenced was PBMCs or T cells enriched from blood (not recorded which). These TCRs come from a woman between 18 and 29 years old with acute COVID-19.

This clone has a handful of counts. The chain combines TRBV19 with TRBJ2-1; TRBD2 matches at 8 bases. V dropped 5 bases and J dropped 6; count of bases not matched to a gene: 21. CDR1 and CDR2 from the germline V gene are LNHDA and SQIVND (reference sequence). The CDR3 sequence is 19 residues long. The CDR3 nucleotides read TGTGCCAGTAGTGGCGATGGCTCTCGAAGCGGGAGTGTTACCAATGAGCAGTTCTTC. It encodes CASSGDGSRSGSVTNEQFF.

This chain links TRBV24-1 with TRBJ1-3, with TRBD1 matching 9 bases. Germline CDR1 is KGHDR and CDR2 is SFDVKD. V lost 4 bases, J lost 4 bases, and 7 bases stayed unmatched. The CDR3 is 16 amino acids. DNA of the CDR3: TGTGCCACCAGTGACTCCCGGGACAGGGCAGGAAACACCATATATTTT. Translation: CATSDSRDRAGNTIYF.

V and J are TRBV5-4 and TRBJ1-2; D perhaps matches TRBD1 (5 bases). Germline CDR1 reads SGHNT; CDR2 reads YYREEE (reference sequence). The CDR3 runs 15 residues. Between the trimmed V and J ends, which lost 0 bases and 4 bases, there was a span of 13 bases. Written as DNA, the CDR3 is TGTGCCAGCAGCTTGGATGGCAGGGCCGTCTATGGCTACACCTTC. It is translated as CASSLDGRAVYGYTF.

The CDR3 sequence: CASSLTGQGFYEQYF. CDR3 DNA: TGTGCCAGCAGTTTAACGGGACAGGGGTTCTACGAGCAGTACTTC. The gene calls are TRBV27 and TRBJ2-7; TRBD1 matches 10 bases. Germline V gene lookup returns CDR1 MNHEY and CDR2 SMNVEV (reference sequence). With V trimmed by 2 bases and J by 3 bases, 4 bases remained unmatched. The length of the CDR3 is 15 residues.

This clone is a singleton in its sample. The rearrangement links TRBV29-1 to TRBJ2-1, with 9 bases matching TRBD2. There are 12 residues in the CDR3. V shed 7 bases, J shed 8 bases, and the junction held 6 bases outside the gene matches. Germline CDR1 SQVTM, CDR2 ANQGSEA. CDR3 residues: CSAGTSRYEQFF. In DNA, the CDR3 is TGCAGCGCCGGGACTAGCAGGTATGAGCAGTTCTTC.

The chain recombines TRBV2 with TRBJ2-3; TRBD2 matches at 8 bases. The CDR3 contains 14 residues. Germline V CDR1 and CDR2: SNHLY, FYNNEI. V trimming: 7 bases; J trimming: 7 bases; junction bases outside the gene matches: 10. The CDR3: CASNGGGRRNTQYF. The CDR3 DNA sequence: TGTGCCAGCAATGGAGGCGGGAGGCGGAATACGCAGTATTTT.

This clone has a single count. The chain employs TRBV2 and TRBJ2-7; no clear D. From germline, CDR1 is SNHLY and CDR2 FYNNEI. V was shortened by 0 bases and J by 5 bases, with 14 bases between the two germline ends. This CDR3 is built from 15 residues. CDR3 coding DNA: TGTGCCAGCAGTGAAGCCCCAGGCTCCCCCAACGAGCAGTACTTC. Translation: CASSEAPGSPNEQYF.

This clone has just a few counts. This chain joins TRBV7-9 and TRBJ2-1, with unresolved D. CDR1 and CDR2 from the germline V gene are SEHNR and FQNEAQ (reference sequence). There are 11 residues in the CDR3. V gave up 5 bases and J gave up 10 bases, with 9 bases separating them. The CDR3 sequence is CASSQRMEQFF. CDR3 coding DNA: TGTGCCAGCAGCCAGCGAATGGAGCAGTTCTTC. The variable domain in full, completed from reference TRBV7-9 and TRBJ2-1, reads DTGVSQNPRHKITKRGQNVTFRCDPISEHNRLYWYRQTLGQGPEFLTYFQNEAQLEKSRLLSDRFSAERPKGSFSTLEIQRTEQGDSAMYLCASSQRMEQFFGPGTRLTVL.

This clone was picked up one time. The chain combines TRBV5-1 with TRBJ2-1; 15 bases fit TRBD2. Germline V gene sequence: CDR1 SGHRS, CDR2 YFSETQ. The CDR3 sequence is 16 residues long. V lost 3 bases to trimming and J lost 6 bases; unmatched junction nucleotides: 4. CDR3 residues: CASSWGTSGRTNEQFF. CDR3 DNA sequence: TGCGCCAGCAGCTGGGGGACTAGCGGGAGGACCAATGAGCAGTTCTTC.

The CDR3 DNA reads TGCGCCAGCAGCTACGGGACAGGGGAAAGTGAAGCTTTCTTT. Translated: CASSYGTGESEAFF. The V and J genes are TRBV5-1 and TRBJ1-1, with 10 bases lining up with TRBD1. The length of the CDR3 is 14 residues. The J segment lost 7 bases and the V segment lost 3 bases, leaving 6 bases of the junction unmatched. Germline CDR1 reads SGHRS; CDR2 reads YFSETQ.

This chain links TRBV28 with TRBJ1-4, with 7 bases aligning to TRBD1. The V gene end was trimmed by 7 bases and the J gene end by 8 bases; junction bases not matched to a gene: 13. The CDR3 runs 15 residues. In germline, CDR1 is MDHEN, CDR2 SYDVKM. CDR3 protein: CASMGQNEDREKLFF. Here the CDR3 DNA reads TGTGCCAGCATGGGACAGAATGAAGATCGAGAAAAACTGTTTTTT.

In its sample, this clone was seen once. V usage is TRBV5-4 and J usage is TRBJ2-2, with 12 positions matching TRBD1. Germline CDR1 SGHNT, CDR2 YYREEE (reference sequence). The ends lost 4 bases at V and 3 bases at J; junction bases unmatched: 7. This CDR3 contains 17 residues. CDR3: CASSPQGTGGDTGELFF. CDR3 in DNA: TGTGCCAGCAGCCCCCAGGGGACAGGGGGCGACACCGGGGAGCTGTTTTTT.

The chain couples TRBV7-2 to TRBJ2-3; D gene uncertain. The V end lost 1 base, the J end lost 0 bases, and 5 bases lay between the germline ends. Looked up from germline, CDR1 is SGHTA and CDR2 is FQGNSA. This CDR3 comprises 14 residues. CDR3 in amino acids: CASSLVKSTDTQYF. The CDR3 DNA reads TGTGCCAGCAGCTTAGTCAAAAGCACAGATACGCAGTATTTT.

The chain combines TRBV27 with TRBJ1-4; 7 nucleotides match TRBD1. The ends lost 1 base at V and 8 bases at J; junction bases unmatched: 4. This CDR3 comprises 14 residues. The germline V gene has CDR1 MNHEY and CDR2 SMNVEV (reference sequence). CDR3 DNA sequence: TGTGCCAGCAGTTTATATGGCAGGGGGGAAAAACTGTTTTTT. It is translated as CASSLYGRGEKLFF.

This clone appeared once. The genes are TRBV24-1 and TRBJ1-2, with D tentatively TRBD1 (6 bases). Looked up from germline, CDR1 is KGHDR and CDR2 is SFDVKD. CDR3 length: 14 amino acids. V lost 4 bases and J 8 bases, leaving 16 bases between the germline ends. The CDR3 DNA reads TGTGCCACCAGTGACAGGAAGGGGGTAGAGGGCTACACCTTC. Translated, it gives CATSDRKGVEGYTF.

The CDR3 region has the DNA TGTGCCAGCAGTTACTCGGGTAGCGGGGCCACAGATACGCAGTATTTT. It encodes CASSYSGSGATDTQYF. The J gene is TRBJ2-3, the V gene TRBV6-5, with 8 positions matching TRBD2. V dropped 0 bases and J dropped 2; count of bases not matched to a gene: 4. The CDR3 loop spans 16 amino acids. The germline CDR1 and CDR2 sequences are MNHEY and SVGAGI.

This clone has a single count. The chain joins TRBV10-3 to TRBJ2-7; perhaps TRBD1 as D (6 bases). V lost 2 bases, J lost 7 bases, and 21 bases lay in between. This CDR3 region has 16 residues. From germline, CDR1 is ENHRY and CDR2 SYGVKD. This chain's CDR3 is CAISETGSNNLREQYF. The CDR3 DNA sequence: TGTGCCATCAGTGAGACAGGGTCAAATAATTTAAGGGAGCAGTACTTC.

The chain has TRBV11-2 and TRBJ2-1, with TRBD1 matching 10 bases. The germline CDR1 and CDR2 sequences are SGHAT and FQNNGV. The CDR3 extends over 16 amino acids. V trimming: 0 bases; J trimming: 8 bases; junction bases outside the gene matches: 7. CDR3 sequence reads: CASSLEGQGEYHEQFF. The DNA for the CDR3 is TGTGCCAGCAGCTTAGAAGGACAGGGGGAATACCATGAGCAGTTCTTC.

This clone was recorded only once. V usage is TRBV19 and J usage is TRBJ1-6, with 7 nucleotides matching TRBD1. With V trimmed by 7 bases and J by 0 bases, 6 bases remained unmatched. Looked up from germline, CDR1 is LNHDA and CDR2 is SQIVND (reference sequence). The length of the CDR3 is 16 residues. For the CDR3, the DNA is TGTGCCAGTACCCGGACAGGTTACTCCTATAATTCACCCCTCCACTTT. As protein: CASTRTGYSYNSPLHF. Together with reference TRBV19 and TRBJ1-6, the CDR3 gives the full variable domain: DGGITQSPKYLFRKEGQNVTLSCEQNLNHDAMYWYRQDPGQGLRLIYYSQIVNDFQKGDIAEGYSVSREKKESFPLTVTSAQKNPTAFYLCASTRTGYSYNSPLHFGNGTRLTVT.

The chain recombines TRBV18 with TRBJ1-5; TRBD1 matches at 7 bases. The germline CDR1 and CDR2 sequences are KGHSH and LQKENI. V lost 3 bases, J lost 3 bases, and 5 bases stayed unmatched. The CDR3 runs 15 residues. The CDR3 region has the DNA TGTGCCAGCTCACCGAACAGGGGAGTCAATCAGCCCCAGCATTTT. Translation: CASSPNRGVNQPQHF.

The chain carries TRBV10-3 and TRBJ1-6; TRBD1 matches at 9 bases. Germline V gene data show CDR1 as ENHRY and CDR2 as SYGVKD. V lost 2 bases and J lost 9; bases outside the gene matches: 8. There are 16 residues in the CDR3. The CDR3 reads CAISEGQGTRGSPLHF. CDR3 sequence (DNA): TGTGCCATCAGTGAGGGACAGGGGACAAGGGGTTCACCCCTCCACTTT.

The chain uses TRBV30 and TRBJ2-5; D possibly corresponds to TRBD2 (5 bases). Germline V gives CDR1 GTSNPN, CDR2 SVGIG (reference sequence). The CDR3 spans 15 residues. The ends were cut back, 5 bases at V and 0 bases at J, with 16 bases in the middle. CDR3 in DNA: TGTGCCTGGGAATCGGACTTGTGGTACCAAGAGACCCAGTACTTC. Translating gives CAWESDLWYQETQYF.

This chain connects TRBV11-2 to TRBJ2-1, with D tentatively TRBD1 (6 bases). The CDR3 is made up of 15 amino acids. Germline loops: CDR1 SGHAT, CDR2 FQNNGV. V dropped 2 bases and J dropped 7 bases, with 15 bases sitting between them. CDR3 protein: CASSLRPGAGNEQFF. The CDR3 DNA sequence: TGTGCCAGCAGCTTACGGCCAGGGGCCGGGAATGAGCAGTTCTTC.

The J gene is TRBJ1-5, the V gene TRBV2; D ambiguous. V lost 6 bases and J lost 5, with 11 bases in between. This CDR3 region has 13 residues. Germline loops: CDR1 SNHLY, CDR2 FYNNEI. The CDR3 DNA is TGTGCCAGCAGCGGGGAAAGGGATCAGCCCCAGCATTTT. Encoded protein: CASSGERDQPQHF.

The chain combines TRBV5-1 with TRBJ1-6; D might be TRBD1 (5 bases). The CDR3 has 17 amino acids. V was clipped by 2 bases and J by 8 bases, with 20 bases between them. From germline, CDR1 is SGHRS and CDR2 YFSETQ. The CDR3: CASSFRQTDATDSPLHF. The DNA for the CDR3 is TGCGCCAGCAGCTTTCGACAGACTGACGCAACGGATTCACCCCTCCACTTT.

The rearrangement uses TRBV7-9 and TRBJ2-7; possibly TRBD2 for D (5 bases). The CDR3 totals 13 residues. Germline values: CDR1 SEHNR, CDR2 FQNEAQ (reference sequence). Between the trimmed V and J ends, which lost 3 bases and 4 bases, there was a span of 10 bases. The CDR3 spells CASSLRERYEQYF. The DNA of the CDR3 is TGTGCCAGCAGCTTGAGGGAGAGGTACGAGCAGTACTTC.

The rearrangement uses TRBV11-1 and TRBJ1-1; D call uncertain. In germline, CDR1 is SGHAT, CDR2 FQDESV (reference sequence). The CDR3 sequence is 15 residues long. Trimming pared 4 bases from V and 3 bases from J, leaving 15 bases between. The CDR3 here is CASSSRPGGDTEAFF. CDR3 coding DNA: TGTGCCAGCAGCTCCCGTCCGGGTGGCGACACTGAAGCTTTCTTT.

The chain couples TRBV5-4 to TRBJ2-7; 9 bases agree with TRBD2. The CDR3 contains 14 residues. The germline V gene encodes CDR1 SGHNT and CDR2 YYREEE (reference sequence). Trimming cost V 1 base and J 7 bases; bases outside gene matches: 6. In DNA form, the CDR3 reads TGTGCCAGCAGCTTGACCGTAGCGGGAGATGAGCAGTACTTC. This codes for CASSLTVAGDEQYF. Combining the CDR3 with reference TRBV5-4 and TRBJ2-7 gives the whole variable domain ETGVTQSPTHLIKTRGQQVTLRCSSQSGHNTVSWYQQALGQGPQFIFQYYREEENGRGNFPPRFSGLQFPNYSSELNVNALELDDSALYLCASSLTVAGDEQYFGPGTRLTVT.

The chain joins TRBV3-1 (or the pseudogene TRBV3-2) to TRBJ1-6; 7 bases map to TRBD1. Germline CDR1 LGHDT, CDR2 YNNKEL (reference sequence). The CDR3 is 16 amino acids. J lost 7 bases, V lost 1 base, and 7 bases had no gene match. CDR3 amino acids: CASSQATGTVNSPLHF. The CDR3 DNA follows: TGTGCCAGCAGCCAAGCGACCGGGACAGTAAATTCACCCCTCCACTTT.

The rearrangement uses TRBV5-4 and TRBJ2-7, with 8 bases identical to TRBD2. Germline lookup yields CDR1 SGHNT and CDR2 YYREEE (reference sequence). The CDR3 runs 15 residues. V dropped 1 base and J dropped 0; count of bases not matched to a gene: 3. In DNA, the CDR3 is TGTGCCAGCAGCTTGAGTAGCGGGGTCTCCTACGAGCAGTACTTC. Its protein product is CASSLSSGVSYEQYF.

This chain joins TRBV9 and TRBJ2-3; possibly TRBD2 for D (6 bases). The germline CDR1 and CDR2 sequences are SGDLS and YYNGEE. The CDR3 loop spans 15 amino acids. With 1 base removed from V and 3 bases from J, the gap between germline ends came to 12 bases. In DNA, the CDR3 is TGTGCCAGCAGCGTATACGGGGGATCGACAGATACGCAGTATTTT. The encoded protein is CASSVYGGSTDTQYF.

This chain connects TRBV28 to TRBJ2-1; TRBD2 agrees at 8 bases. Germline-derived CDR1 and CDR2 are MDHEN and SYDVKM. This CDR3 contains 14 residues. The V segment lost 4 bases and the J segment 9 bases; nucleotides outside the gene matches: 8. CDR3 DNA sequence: TGTGCCAGCAGTTCCCGGGAGGGCCTTGGTGAGCAGTTCTTC. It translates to CASSSREGLGEQFF.